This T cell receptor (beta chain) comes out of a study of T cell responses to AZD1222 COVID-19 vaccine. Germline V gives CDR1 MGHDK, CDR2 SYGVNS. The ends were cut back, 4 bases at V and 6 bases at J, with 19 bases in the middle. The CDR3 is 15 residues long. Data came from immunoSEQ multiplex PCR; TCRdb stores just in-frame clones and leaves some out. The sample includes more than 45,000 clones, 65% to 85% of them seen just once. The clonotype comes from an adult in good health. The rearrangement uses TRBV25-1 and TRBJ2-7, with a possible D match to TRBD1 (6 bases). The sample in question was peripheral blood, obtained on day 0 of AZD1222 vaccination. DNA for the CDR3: TGTGCCAGCAGTGGCCTCAGGACAGCGGAGTTCGAGCAGTACTTC. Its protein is CASSGLRTAEFEQYF.